This T cell receptor (beta chain) was identified during a study of early T cells in non-severe SARS-CoV-2 infection. The wider study: Unsorted whole blood bulk RNA was sequenced, with unpaired chains. Study-level results: VDJdb matching skewed toward anti-spike CD8 responses, missing private and CD4 specificities.

Tagging with unique molecular identifiers was applied to individual cDNA molecules. TCRdb reprocessed the 5' RACE reads with MiXCR, giving one entry per CDR3 protein. Seen here are about 64,000 distinct CDR3 sequences, 20% to 25% observed once, and the top ten hold more than 15%. This clonotype was detected a few times. As yet, its antigen is unknown. The sequencing here drew on whole blood, taken at baseline. This receptor was obtained from an adult who was a healthcare worker with PCR-confirmed SARS-CoV-2 infection or an uninfected control (not recorded which).

CDR3 bases: TGTGCCAGCTCATCAGGGGTAACTGGGGCCAACGTCCTGACTTTC. As protein: CASSSGVTGANVLTF. The chain joins TRBV18 to TRBJ2-6; D is possibly TRBD1 (6 bases). The germline V and J ends were trimmed by 5 bases and 2 bases, with 10 bases remaining between them. The V gene's germline CDR1 is KGHSH and CDR2 LQKENI. CDR3 size: 15 residues.